The 11 T cell receptor beta chains below were found in one sample sequenced in a study of T-cell memory formation after mild COVID-19. Each CDR3 protein gets one entry after TCRdb re-called the 5' RACE reads with MiXCR. The sample includes about 190,000 distinct CDR3 sequences, about 17% of them seen just once. The sequenced material came from PBMCs or a T cell subset sorted from them (not recorded which). These receptors originate from an adult woman who had mild COVID-19 (a few samples of this study predate the infection). Cell type and time point are not known.

In this sample, this clonotype turned up many times. The V gene is TRBV10-3, the J gene TRBJ2-5, with 11 bases fitting TRBD1. J was trimmed by 3 bases and V by 8 bases; bases with no gene match: 2. The CDR3 runs to 13 residues. Germline V gene lookup returns CDR1 ENHRY and CDR2 SYGVKD. The CDR3 coding sequence is TGTGCCATCCGGGACAGGGGGGAAGAGACCCAGTACTTC. As protein: CAIRDRGEETQYF.

The rearrangement joins TRBV7-2 to TRBJ1-1; D is perhaps TRBD1 (6 bases). In germline, CDR1 is SGHTA, CDR2 FQGNSA. V was trimmed by 2 bases and J by 9 bases, leaving 16 bases between them. The CDR3 totals 14 residues. The CDR3 region is CASSLKAGAMQAFF. The CDR3 DNA reads as TGTGCCAGCAGCTTAAAGGCGGGGGCGATGCAAGCTTTCTTT.

This clonotype appeared many times. Here the CDR3 DNA reads TGTGCCACCAGTGATGGAGGAGGCTACGAGCAGTACTTC. Encoded protein: CATSDGGGYEQYF. The chain carries TRBV24-1 and TRBJ2-7; D is perhaps TRBD2 (5 bases). Trimming cost V 3 bases and J 3 bases, with 8 bases left between them. Germline V gives CDR1 KGHDR, CDR2 SFDVKD. The CDR3 is made up of 13 amino acids.

The V and J genes are TRBV9 and TRBJ2-5; 13 bases are a match to TRBD2. The CDR3 extends over 16 amino acids. Germline V lookup: CDR1 SGDLS, CDR2 YYNGEE. V shed 4 bases and J 3 bases; nucleotides not matched to a gene: 6. As DNA, the CDR3 is TGTGCCAGCAGCCCCGGACTAGCGGGAGCGGAAGAGACCCAGTACTTC. It yields the protein CASSPGLAGAEETQYF.

This clonotype was seen at least ten times. The V call is TRBV12-3 or TRBV12-4, the J call TRBJ1-5; D call uncertain. There are 14 residues in the CDR3. Deletions cut 5 bases from V and 2 bases from J, with 10 bases between. CDR3 nucleotides: TGTGCCAGCAGTCCCGGGAGGGGCAATCAGCCCCAGCATTTT. It encodes CASSPGRGNQPQHF.

DNA of the CDR3: TGCAGTGCTAGAGGTACGGACAGGTATTACTACGAGCAGTACTTC. Translation gives CSARGTDRYYYEQYF. This chain links TRBV20-1 with TRBJ2-7, with 7 bases matching TRBD1. The junction had 9 bases not matched to a gene; V was cut back by 1 base and J by 3 bases. The CDR3 is 15 amino acids. In germline, CDR1 is DFQATT, CDR2 SNEGSKA (reference sequence).

The table lists this clonotype with many counts. The chain joins TRBV4-3 to TRBJ2-3, with D unresolved. V lost 0 bases to trimming and J lost 0 bases, with 10 bases between them. In germline, CDR1 is LGHNA, CDR2 YSLEER. This CDR3 is built from 16 residues. CDR3 region: CASSQEGVLSTDTQYF. The DNA for the CDR3 is TGCGCCAGCAGCCAAGAAGGCGTGCTAAGCACAGATACGCAGTATTTT.

The rearrangement joins TRBV6-5 to TRBJ1-2, with D possibly TRBD1 on 6 matching bases. V was pared by 0 bases and J by 7 bases, with 18 bases between. Germline V CDR1 and CDR2: MNHEY, SVGAGI. This CDR3 contains 16 residues. The chain's CDR3 is CASSYSSHRTEFGYTF. For the CDR3, the DNA is TGTGCCAGCAGTTACTCGAGTCATCGGACAGAGTTTGGCTACACCTTC.

The sample holds a few counts of this clonotype. The rearrangement links TRBV12-3 or TRBV12-4 to TRBJ1-3; D may be TRBD1 (5 bases). The CDR3 is 16 residues long. Trimming pared 10 bases from V and 0 bases from J, leaving 19 bases between. CDR3: CAIPRTGSHSGNTIYF. DNA for the CDR3: TGTGCCATCCCGAGAACAGGATCCCACTCTGGAAACACCATATATTTT.

This clonotype occurred many times. The chain employs TRBV10-2 and TRBJ2-5, with 8 bases identical to TRBD2. Germline V lookup: CDR1 WSHSY, CDR2 SAAADI. V dropped 8 bases and J dropped 5; count of bases not matched to a gene: 10. CDR3 length: 14 residues. CDR3: CASAGLGQSETQYF. The CDR3 nucleotides read TGCGCCAGCGCGGGACTAGGTCAGTCGGAGACCCAGTACTTC.

V gene TRBV5-1 combines with J gene TRBJ2-7; TRBD1 aligns across 11 bases. Germline V gene lookup returns CDR1 SGHRS and CDR2 YFSETQ. The CDR3 covers 15 residues. V gave up 5 bases and J gave up 2 bases; unmatched junction bases: 6. Here the CDR3 DNA reads TGCGCCAGCAGTCTGAAGGGACAGGGGGCCTACGAGCAGTACTTC. It yields the protein CASSLKGQGAYEQYF.